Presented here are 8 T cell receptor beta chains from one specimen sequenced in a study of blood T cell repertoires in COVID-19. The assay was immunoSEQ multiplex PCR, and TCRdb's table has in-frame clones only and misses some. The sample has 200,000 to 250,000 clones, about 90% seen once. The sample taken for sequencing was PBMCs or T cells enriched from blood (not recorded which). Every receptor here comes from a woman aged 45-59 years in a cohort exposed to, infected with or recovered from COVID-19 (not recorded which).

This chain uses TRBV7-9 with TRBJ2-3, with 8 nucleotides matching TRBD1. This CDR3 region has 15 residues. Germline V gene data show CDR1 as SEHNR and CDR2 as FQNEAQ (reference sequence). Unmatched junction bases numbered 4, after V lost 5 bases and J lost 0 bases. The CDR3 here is CASSPGTGSTDTQYF. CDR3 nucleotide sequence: TGTGCCAGCAGCCCTGGGACAGGCAGCACAGATACGCAGTATTTT.

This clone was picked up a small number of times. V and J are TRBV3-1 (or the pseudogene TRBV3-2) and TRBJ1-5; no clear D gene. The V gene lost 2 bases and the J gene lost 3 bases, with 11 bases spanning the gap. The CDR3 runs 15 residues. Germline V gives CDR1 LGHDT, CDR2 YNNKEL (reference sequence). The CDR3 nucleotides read TGTGCCAGCAGCCAATCCTTGAACAACAATCAGCCCCAGCATTTT. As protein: CASSQSLNNNQPQHF.

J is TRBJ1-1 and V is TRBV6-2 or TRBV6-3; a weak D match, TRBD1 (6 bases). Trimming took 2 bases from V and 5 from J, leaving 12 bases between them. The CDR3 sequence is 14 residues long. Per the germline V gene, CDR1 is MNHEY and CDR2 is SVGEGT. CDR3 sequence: CASSYLGGETEAFF. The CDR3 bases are TGTGCCAGCAGTTACCTAGGGGGGGAGACTGAAGCTTTCTTT.

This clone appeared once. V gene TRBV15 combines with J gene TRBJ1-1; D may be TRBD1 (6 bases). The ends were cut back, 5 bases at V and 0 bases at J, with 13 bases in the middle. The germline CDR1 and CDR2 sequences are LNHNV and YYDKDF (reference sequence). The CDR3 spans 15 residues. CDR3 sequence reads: CATSVGGFMNTEAFF. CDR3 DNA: TGTGCCACCAGCGTTGGGGGCTTCATGAACACTGAAGCTTTCTTT.

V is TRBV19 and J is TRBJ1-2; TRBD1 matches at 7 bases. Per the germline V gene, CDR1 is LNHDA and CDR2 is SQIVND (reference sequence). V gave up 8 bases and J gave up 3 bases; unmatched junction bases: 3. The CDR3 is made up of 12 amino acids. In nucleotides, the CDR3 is TGTGCCAGTGCTGACAGGGACTATGGCTACACCTTC. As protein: CASADRDYGYTF.

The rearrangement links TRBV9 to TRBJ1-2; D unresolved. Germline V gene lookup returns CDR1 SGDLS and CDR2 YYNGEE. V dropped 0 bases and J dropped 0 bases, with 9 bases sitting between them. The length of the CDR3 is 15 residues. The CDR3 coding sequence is TGTGCCAGCAGCGTAGCTTCGGCGGCTAACTATGGCTACACCTTC. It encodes CASSVASAANYGYTF.

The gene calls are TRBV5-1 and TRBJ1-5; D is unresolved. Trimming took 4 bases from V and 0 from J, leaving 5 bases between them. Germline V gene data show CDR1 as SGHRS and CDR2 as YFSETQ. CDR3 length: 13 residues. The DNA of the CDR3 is TGCGCCAGCAGCGCAGATAGCAATCAGCCCCAGCATTTT. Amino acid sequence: CASSADSNQPQHF.

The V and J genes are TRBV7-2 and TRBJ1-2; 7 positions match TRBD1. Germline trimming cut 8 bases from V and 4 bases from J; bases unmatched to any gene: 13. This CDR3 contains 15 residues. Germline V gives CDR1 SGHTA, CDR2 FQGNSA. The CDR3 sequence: CASGGYWTGSYGYTF. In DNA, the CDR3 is TGTGCCAGCGGGGGGTACTGGACAGGATCCTATGGCTACACCTTC.